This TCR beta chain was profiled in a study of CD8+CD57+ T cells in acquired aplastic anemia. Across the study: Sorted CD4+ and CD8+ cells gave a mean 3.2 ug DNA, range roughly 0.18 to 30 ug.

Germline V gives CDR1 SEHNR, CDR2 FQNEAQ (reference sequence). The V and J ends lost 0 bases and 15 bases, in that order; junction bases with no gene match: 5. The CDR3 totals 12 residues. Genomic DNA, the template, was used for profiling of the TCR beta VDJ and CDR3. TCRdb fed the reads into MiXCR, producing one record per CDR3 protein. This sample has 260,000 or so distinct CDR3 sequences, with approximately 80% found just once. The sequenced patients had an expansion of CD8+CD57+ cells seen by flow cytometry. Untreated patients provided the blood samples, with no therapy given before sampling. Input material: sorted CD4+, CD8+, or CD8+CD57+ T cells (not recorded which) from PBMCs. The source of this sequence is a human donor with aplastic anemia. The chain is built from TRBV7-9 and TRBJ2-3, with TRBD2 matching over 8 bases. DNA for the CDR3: TGTGCCAGCAGCTTAGCGAAGCGGGGGCACTATTTT. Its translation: CASSLAKRGHYF.